The rows below give T cell receptor beta chains drawn from one sample of a study of blood T cell repertoires in COVID-19. Method: immunoSEQ multiplex PCR; TCRdb's copy keeps in-frame clones and lacks some. The sample includes about 120,000 clones, approximately 82% seen only once; the top ten take 7% to 9.5%. The sequencing sample was made of peripheral blood. The origin of the receptors is a man between 65 and 85 years old with active or convalescent COVID-19. The conserved cysteine and the conserved F or W are not part of the CDR3 here.

TRBV27,ASSLSGGYSPLH
TRBV5-5,ASSLLQGVGTEAF
TRBV5-1,ASSLGSGVYGYT
TRBV6-5,ASSSWTSGFYEQY
TRBV5-4,ASSLGTDTEAF
TRBV4-2,ASSQGLAGPDTQY
TRBV12-3/TRBV12-4,ASTRDRATEAF
TRBV29-1,SVEDKKNEKLF
TRBV18,ASSPPGQKSSGNTIY
TRBV28,ASSLRGGGRGYNEQF
TRBV7-2,ASSSGGGYGYT
TRBV7-2,ASSLRAGVGSPLH
TRBV18,ASSPPRGGETRKNIQY
TRBV25-1,ASSPAGTGKETQY
TRBV28,ASIDSGTGRNTEAF
TRBV5-8,ASSLPLGLGPSTDTQY
TRBV4-3,ASRCRVPQH
TRBV25-1,ASTPDRGRIGELF
TRBV9,ASSANYGYT
TRBV27,ASRGQGLINTGELF
TRBV6-1,ASSERAGRVGNEQF
TRBV30,AWSWTGGDLEEQY
TRBV7-6,ASSSERFSSYNEQF
TRBV12-3/TRBV12-4,ASSYGIYTEAF
TRBV25-1,ASSAGADTQY
TRBV3-1/TRBV3-2,ASTGTRDSNEQY
TRBV24-1,ATSDLPGNNEQF
TRBV7-6,ASSINTGTGYEQF
TRBV4-3,ASSRTTGVNTEAF
TRBV5-5,ASSLAPVQPQH
TRBV18,ASSPPESYSYEQY
TRBV15,ATSRAQNEQF
TRBV9,ASSVEASRKETQY
TRBV28,ASSSDSIGITEAF
TRBV19,ASSILLSPLH
TRBV24-1,ATSESGTSSNQPQH
TRBV28,ASSLAGGHQPQH
TRBV6-5,ASSTTAGEQY
TRBV6-6,ASRDRAARVGEKLF
TRBV19,ASSSRGSLGGNEQF
TRBV7-3,ASSLWASGGQYNEQF
TRBV5-1,ASRSGGVSYNEQF
TRBV29-1,SVEKGAGYTEAF
TRBV19,ASSISGRASHEQY
TRBV7-8,ASSLGGGRGTEAF
TRBV28,AIHRGLGTEAF
TRBV5-4,ASSLGARDRGNEQY
TRBV5-4,ASSLAYMDTEAF
TRBV28,ASKEGGSYGYT
TRBV6-5,ASSPPDLDSQPQH
TRBV7-9,ASSSTGDYGYT
TRBV5-1,ASSISGGLGNEQF